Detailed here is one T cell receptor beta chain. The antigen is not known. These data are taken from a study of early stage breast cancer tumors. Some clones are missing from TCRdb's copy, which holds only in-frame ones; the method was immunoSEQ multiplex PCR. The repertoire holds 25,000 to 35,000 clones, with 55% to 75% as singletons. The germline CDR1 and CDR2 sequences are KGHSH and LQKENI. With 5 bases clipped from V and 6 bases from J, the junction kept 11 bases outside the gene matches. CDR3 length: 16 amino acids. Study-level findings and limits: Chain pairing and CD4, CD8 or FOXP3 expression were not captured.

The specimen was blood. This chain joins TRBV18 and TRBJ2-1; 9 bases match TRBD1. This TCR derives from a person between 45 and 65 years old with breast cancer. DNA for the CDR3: TGTGCCAGCTCAGCCCGGGACAGGGAGATCGGCAATGAGCAGTTCTTC. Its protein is CASSARDREIGNEQFF.